The source of this T cell receptor beta chain is a study of shared clonotypes between healthy human individuals. CD45RO-negative cells were positively selected for CCR7, leaving out terminally differentiated effector memory CD45RA+ cells. Using immunoSEQ multiplex PCR, the repertoire was profiled, and TCRdb retains in-frame clones only, with some absent. The repertoire holds roughly 2,000,000 clones, roughly 95% seen once, with around 1.8% in the top ten. Concerning this clone: Its target is unknown.

Study results and limitations: When naive CD4 clonotypes were compared across a few donors, approximately 5% were shared.

The sequenced sample consisted of naive CD8+ T cells from PBMCs. The sequence was obtained from a man aged 18-30 years in good health. Some clones in this sample may be carry-over from other donors' samples.

Here the CDR3 reads CASSPYTATGELFF. DNA for the CDR3: TGTGCCAGCAGTCCCTACACAGCAACCGGGGAGCTGTTTTTT. The genes are TRBV27 and TRBJ2-2; no clear D gene. V lost 5 bases, J lost 5 bases, and 12 bases lay in between. Looked up from germline, CDR1 is MNHEY and CDR2 is SMNVEV (reference sequence). CDR3 length equals 14 residues.